This T cell receptor beta chain was recovered during a study of OX40 agonist ivuxolimab in advanced cancers. Whole-study context: Dose-escalation patients were diagnosed with hepatocellular carcinoma, melanoma, renal cell cancer or head and neck cancer. Partial responses were seen in three patients, one with hepatocellular carcinoma and two with cutaneous melanoma. Overall study findings and caveats: At 0.1-3.0 mg/kg, partial responders had clonal expansion among the lowest observed. On average, a greater number of expanded clones characterised CD8+ T cells relative to CD4+.

On this clone itself: Its antigen is unknown.

V was cut by 0 bases and J by 1 base, with 14 bases left in between. This CDR3 region has 17 residues. From germline, CDR1 is SGHRS and CDR2 YFSETQ. Sequencing used immunoSEQ multiplex PCR; TCRdb keeps in-frame clones, though not all of them. The sample includes about 12,000 clones, around nine tenths of them seen just once. V usage is TRBV5-1 and J usage is TRBJ2-1, with a tentative D call TRBD1 (5 bases). This TCR was recovered from an adult with an advanced solid tumor such as melanoma, head and neck, liver or kidney cancer. Sequencing used CD4+ or CD8+ T cells sorted from blood, obtained in a trial of the OX40 agonist ivuxolimab. CDR3 in amino acids: CASSLADSLRSYNEQFF. CDR3 bases: TGCGCCAGCAGCTTGGCAGACAGCCTACGTTCCTACAATGAGCAGTTCTTC.